The following is a TCR beta chain sequence with its context. The CDR3 covers 14 residues. Germline lookup yields CDR1 SGHNT and CDR2 YENEEA. V shed 2 bases and J shed 7 bases, with 14 bases lying between them. This sample is part of a study of blood T cells in healthy people across ages. Russia was home to the donors, healthy Caucasian individuals aged about 6 to 90. Drawn from each donor were approximately 9.5 milliliters of peripheral blood. The second PCR ran about 6 to 12 cycles with a sample-barcoded 5' primer and J-beta primers. TCRdb reprocessed the 5' RACE reads with MiXCR, giving one entry per CDR3 protein. The repertoire holds around 1,000,000 distinct CDR3 sequences, approximately 25% seen once, with about 0.72% in the top ten. These data were also reused for a study on T cells of mothers and their children. That paper states: A slight, non-significant increase in overlap was found for related mother-child pairs relative to unrelated pairs.

This TCR came from a girl aged 2 to 9 in good health. The chain uses TRBV11-3 and TRBJ2-5; D is perhaps TRBD2 (5 bases). Input material: blood. CDR3 sequence: CASSLYEEEGTQYF. In DNA, the CDR3 is TGTGCCAGCAGCTTATATGAGGAGGAAGGGACCCAGTACTTC.